The clone carrying this T cell receptor beta chain has a handful of counts. Being one base from a much bigger clone, this may be a read error. The sample comes from a study of blood T cells in healthy people across ages. Germline V gene sequence: CDR1 SEHNR, CDR2 FQNEAQ (reference sequence). The CDR3 is 11 residues long. Sample-barcoded 5' priming and a J-beta primer mix drove a second PCR of about 7 to 12 cycles. TCRdb reanalysed the 5' RACE reads using MiXCR and keeps one entry per CDR3 protein. The sample holds 850,000 to 950,000 distinct CDR3 sequences, roughly 26% seen once. Sequencing was done on a sample of blood. This clonotype was sampled from a woman older than 75 in good health. The chain recombines TRBV7-9 with TRBJ2-7; the D gene is possibly TRBD1 (6 bases). Written as DNA, the CDR3 is TGTTCCAGCAGCTTAGCACAGGGGCAGTACTTC. As protein: CSSSLAQGQYF.